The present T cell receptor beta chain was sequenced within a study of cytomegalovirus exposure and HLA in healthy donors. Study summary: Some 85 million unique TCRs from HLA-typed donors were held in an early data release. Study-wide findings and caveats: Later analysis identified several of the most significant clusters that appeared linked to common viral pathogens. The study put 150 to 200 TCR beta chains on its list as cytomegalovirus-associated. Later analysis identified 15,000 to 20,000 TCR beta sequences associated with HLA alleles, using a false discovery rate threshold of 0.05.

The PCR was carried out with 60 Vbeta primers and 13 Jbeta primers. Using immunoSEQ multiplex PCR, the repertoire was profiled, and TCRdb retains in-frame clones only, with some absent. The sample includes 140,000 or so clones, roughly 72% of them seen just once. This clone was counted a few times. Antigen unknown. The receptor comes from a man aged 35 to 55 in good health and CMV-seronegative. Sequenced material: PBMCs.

The CDR3 DNA follows: TGTGCCAGCAGCGTACAGGGGGCTTCCACTGAAGCTTTCTTT. The encoded protein is CASSVQGASTEAFF. The gene calls are TRBV9 and TRBJ1-1, with 8 bases lining up with TRBD1. V lost 1 base and J lost 4; bases outside the gene matches: 3. Germline values: CDR1 SGDLS, CDR2 YYNGEE. The CDR3 has 14 residues.